Following are 26 T cell receptor beta chains from one sample sequenced in a study of response to subunit inactivated influenza vaccine. One entry per CDR3 protein results from TCRdb running MiXCR on the RT-PCR reads. The sample comprises hundreds of thousands of distinct CDR3 sequences, approximately 15% of which are singletons, and around 6.5% rests with the top ten. The material sequenced was PBMCs from blood, taken about 14 days before vaccination. Receptor source: a man aged 45-60 years who received an inactivated influenza vaccine.

A word on this clonotype: Its ends do not fully match the called genes, so a read error is possible. This CDR3 is CASGKAALTDMQYF. Written as DNA, the CDR3 is TGCGCCAGCGGAAAGGCCGCTCTCACAGATATGCAGTATTTT. V gene TRBV5-1 combines with J gene TRBJ2-3; D remains unclear. There are 14 residues in the CDR3. Germline CDR1 and CDR2: SGHRS and YFSETQ.

This clonotype has just a few counts. The chain joins TRBV20-1 to TRBJ2-7, with D possibly being TRBD2 (7 bases). Trimming removed 3 bases at V and 4 bases at J, with 16 bases between. Germline V CDR1 and CDR2: DFQATT, SNEGSKA (reference sequence). The CDR3 consists of 14 residues. The CDR3 DNA reads as TGCAGTGCTAGTCGGGGGGCAAGGGGATACGAGCAGTACTTC. As protein: CSASRGARGYEQYF.

This clonotype was picked up a small number of times. The gene calls are TRBV12-3 or TRBV12-4 and TRBJ2-1, with 9 bases aligning to TRBD2. J gave up 10 bases and V 3 bases, and 10 bases lay outside the gene matches. The CDR3 covers 15 residues. The CDR3 DNA sequence: TGTGCCAGCAGTTTTCAGGCGGGAGGGCCCCGAGAGCAGTTCTTC. This gives the protein CASSFQAGGPREQFF.

This rearrangement joins TRBV6-1 to TRBJ2-2; 9 bases fit TRBD2. The V segment lost 6 bases and the J segment 9 bases; nucleotides outside the gene matches: 11. This CDR3 region has 15 residues. The germline gives CDR1 MNHNS, CDR2 SASEGT. CDR3 DNA sequence: TGTGCCAGCAGCCCCCCCGGACTAGCGCATCGGGAGCTGTTTTTT. Protein: CASSPPGLAHRELFF.

This clonotype was counted between two and nine times. This sequence joins TRBV28 and TRBJ2-7; 7 bases agree with TRBD2. This CDR3 contains 17 residues. CDR1 is MDHEN, CDR2 SYDVKM, per germline. V was clipped by 1 base and J by 1 base; unmatched bases: 10. The CDR3 region is CASSLSPSGPVSYEQYF. Written as DNA, the CDR3 is TGTGCCAGCAGTTTATCTCCTAGCGGACCGGTTTCCTACGAGCAGTACTTC.

This clonotype was detected only a few times. The chain links TRBV12-3 or TRBV12-4 to TRBJ1-6, with a tentative D call TRBD1 (6 bases). This CDR3 contains 16 residues. Trimming left V 5 bases short and J 3 bases short, with 14 bases between. DNA for the CDR3: TGTGCCAGCAGTACCGGACAGAATGACTATAATTCACCCCTCCACTTT. This encodes CASSTGQNDYNSPLHF.

This clonotype was counted ten times or more. This CDR3 is CASSLVGVYGYTF. CDR3 bases: TGTGCCAGCAGTCTCGTAGGGGTCTATGGCTACACCTTC. J is TRBJ1-2 and V is TRBV12-3 or TRBV12-4, with D maybe TRBD1 (5 bases). The CDR3 runs to 13 residues. Trimming shortened V by 5 bases and J by 4 bases, and 11 bases separated the two germline ends.

This clonotype rates as large. The chain employs TRBV29-1 and TRBJ1-2; D possibly corresponds to TRBD1 (5 bases). This CDR3 region has 11 residues. Germline loops: CDR1 SQVTM, CDR2 ANQGSEA. V shed 7 bases and J shed 4 bases, with 10 bases lying between them. In nucleotides, the CDR3 is TGCAGCGGAGAAGGGACCTATGGCTACACCTTC. Protein product: CSGEGTYGYTF.

This clonotype was observed a few times. The chain joins TRBV15 to TRBJ2-3; unclear D gene. The V gene's germline CDR1 is LNHNV and CDR2 YYDKDF (reference sequence). The V gene lost 0 bases and the J gene lost 2 bases, with 6 bases spanning the gap. CDR3 size: 14 residues. The CDR3 coding sequence is TGTGCCACCAGCAGAGATTACACCACAGATACGCAGTATTTT. As protein: CATSRDYTTDTQYF.

The rearrangement joins TRBV5-1 to TRBJ1-1; D is unresolved. This CDR3 is 13 amino acids long. Between the trimmed V and J ends, which lost 0 bases and 4 bases, there was a span of 7 bases. Germline-derived CDR1 and CDR2 are SGHRS and YFSETQ. The DNA for the CDR3 is TGCGCCAGCAGCTTGGCAGCCCGCACTGAAGCTTTCTTT. It is translated as CASSLAARTEAFF.

The chain links TRBV5-6 to TRBJ2-5, with 7 nucleotides matching TRBD1. Germline CDR1 SGHDT, CDR2 YYEEEE. V was clipped by 4 bases and J by 2 bases; unmatched bases: 8. The CDR3 consists of 15 residues. The CDR3 DNA sequence: TGTGCCAGCAGCCCCGCTCGGACAGGACAAGAGACCCAGTACTTC. Translating gives CASSPARTGQETQYF.

This clonotype was seen repeatedly, ten times or more. This chain connects TRBV4-1 to TRBJ2-5, with TRBD1 as a possible D gene (6 bases). CDR1 and CDR2 (germline): MGHRA, YSYEKL. The CDR3 is 17 residues long. V lost 4 bases to trimming and J lost 5 bases, with 23 bases between them. CDR3 amino acids: CASSRNRDTSEKETQYF. CDR3 in DNA: TGCGCCAGCAGCCGAAACCGGGACACCAGCGAAAAGGAGACCCAGTACTTC.

There are a few counts of this clonotype. This chain links TRBV20-1 with TRBJ2-3; D is ambiguous. This CDR3 contains 16 residues. Trimming left V 6 bases short and J 2 bases short, with 21 bases between. CDR1 and CDR2 from the germline V gene are DFQATT and SNEGSKA (reference sequence). The CDR3 DNA reads as TGCAGTGCAGTAGCACTGACTGGAATCCTCACAGATACGCAGTATTTT. Its translation: CSAVALTGILTDTQYF.

The chain uses TRBV28 and TRBJ1-4, with 7 nucleotides matching TRBD1. CDR1 and CDR2 from the germline V gene are MDHEN and SYDVKM. J was trimmed by 2 bases and V by 2 bases; bases with no gene match: 8. CDR3 length: 17 residues. In DNA form, the CDR3 reads TGTGCCAGCAGTTTACCATCGTTCAGGGGGACTAATGAAAAACTGTTTTTT. Protein: CASSLPSFRGTNEKLFF.

This clonotype has a count of ten or more. The rearrangement joins TRBV12-3 or TRBV12-4 to TRBJ2-7, with D perhaps matching TRBD1 or TRBD2 (5 bases each). V lost 3 bases and J lost 8, with 11 bases in between. The CDR3 sequence is 12 residues long. CDR3: CASSLGDGKQYF. The DNA of the CDR3 is TGTGCCAGCAGTTTGGGGGACGGAAAGCAGTACTTC.

A few counts support this clonotype. A much larger clone lies a single base off, so this may be a read error. The V gene is TRBV12-3 or TRBV12-4, the J gene TRBJ1-2; D might be TRBD1 (5 bases). The CDR3 runs 13 residues. The CDR3 protein is CASSLGDDYGYTF. Written as DNA, the CDR3 is TGTGCCAGCAGCTTAGGGGATGACTATGGCTACACCTTC.

This chain connects TRBV9 to TRBJ2-3; possibly TRBD2 for D (6 bases). The V and J ends lost 0 bases and 4 bases respectively, with 15 bases between them. Germline CDR1 SGDLS, CDR2 YYNGEE. The CDR3 runs to 16 residues. The chain's CDR3 is CASSVGVGGGPDTQYF. For the CDR3, the DNA is TGTGCCAGCAGCGTAGGCGTGGGAGGAGGCCCAGATACGCAGTATTTT.

Comment on this clonotype: At one of its ends the junction is not consistent with the germline gene, which may arise from a read error. DNA of the CDR3: TGTGCCAGCAGTGACTCGACTAGCGGCCAAGAGACCCAGTACTTC. Encoded protein: CASSDSTSGQETQYF. The genes are TRBV6-5 and TRBJ2-5, with 9 bases matching TRBD2. Germline V gene lookup returns CDR1 MNHEY and CDR2 SVGAGI. This CDR3 is built from 15 residues.

The chain joins TRBV14 to TRBJ2-1; 9 bases line up with TRBD2. V gave up 0 bases and J gave up 6 bases; unmatched junction bases: 9. CDR3 length: 17 residues. Germline V gives CDR1 SGHDN, CDR2 FVKESK. CDR3 in amino acids: CASSQDPRTSESNEQFF. CDR3 nucleotides: TGTGCCAGCAGCCAAGACCCCCGGACTAGCGAGAGCAATGAGCAGTTCTTC.

This clonotype was detected only once. The V call is TRBV7-3, the J call TRBJ2-1; the match to TRBD2 covers 14 bases. V dropped 2 bases and J dropped 13; count of bases not matched to a gene: 7. Germline-derived CDR1 and CDR2 are SGHTA and FQGTGA. The CDR3 covers 15 residues. The CDR3, as DNA: TGTGCCAGCAGCTTAGGGGGACTAGCGGGAGAGGGACAGTTCTTC. Translating gives CASSLGGLAGEGQFF.

The V gene is TRBV28, the J gene TRBJ2-7; the match to TRBD2 covers 8 bases. CDR1 and CDR2 from the germline V gene are MDHEN and SYDVKM. The CDR3 covers 14 residues. V trimming: 9 bases; J trimming: 2 bases; junction bases outside the gene matches: 9. Written as DNA, the CDR3 is TGTGCCAGTTTTGGACTAGCCGGGCCCTACGAGCAGTACTTC. Protein sequence: CASFGLAGPYEQYF.

This clonotype was detected only a few times. CDR3 DNA: TGTGCCAGCAGTGGAGGCCCCACTAGCGGGGCCTACAATGAGCAGTTCTTC. The encoded protein is CASSGGPTSGAYNEQFF. The chain has TRBV2 and TRBJ2-1; 10 bases are shared with TRBD2. The ends lost 4 bases at V and 2 bases at J; junction bases unmatched: 8. The germline V gene encodes CDR1 SNHLY and CDR2 FYNNEI. CDR3 size: 17 residues. The variable domain in full, with the rest retrieved from reference TRBV2 and TRBJ2-1, is EPEVTQTPSHQVTQMGQEVILRCVPISNHLYFYWYRQILGQKVEFLVSFYNNEISEKSEIFDDQFSVERPDGSNFTLKIRSTKLEDSAMYFCASSGGPTSGAYNEQFFGPGTRLTVL.

The chain links TRBV11-2 to TRBJ2-1, with 8 bases identical to TRBD2. CDR1 and CDR2 (germline): SGHAT, FQNNGV. The junction had 6 bases not matched to a gene; V was cut back by 2 bases and J by 0 bases. The length of the CDR3 is 17 residues. CDR3: CASSLNGGASSYNEQFF. The CDR3 nucleotides read TGTGCCAGCAGCTTAAACGGGGGGGCGAGCTCCTACAATGAGCAGTTCTTC.

This clonotype was observed a handful of times. V is TRBV6-2 or TRBV6-3 and J is TRBJ2-1, with 7 bases identical to TRBD2. The ends lost 6 bases at V and 0 bases at J; junction bases unmatched: 8. The V gene's germline CDR1 is MNHEY and CDR2 SVGEGT. The CDR3 length is 16 residues. DNA for the CDR3: TGTGCCAGCAGCCGGGTGGCGGGAGCCTCCTACAATGAGCAGTTCTTC. It is translated as CASSRVAGASYNEQFF.

This clonotype was counted only a few times. This rearrangement joins TRBV6-5 to TRBJ2-7; 7 bases map to TRBD1. The CDR3 has 14 residues. Germline V gene lookup returns CDR1 MNHEY and CDR2 SVGAGI. With 3 bases clipped from V and 5 bases from J, the junction kept 7 bases outside the gene matches. The CDR3 loop reads CASSYKQGKDEQYF. CDR3 coding DNA: TGTGCCAGCAGTTATAAACAGGGGAAGGACGAGCAGTACTTC.

This clonotype has just a few counts. V gene TRBV4-1 combines with J gene TRBJ1-2; D might be TRBD1 (5 bases). The CDR3 sequence is 15 residues long. Looked up from germline, CDR1 is MGHRA and CDR2 is YSYEKL. V was clipped by 2 bases and J by 7 bases, with 17 bases between them. CDR3 nucleotide sequence: TGCGCCAGCAGCCAATACGGGGGGATCGCCCGTGGCTACACCTTC. Its translation is CASSQYGGIARGYTF.